The present entry profiles one T cell receptor beta chain with its context. The data belong to a study of T cell responses to AZD1222 COVID-19 vaccine. Across the study: Doses given second, at about 4 or about 12 weeks, were pooled.

The assay was immunoSEQ multiplex PCR, and TCRdb's table has in-frame clones only and misses some. The data show 150,000 to 200,000 clones, with approximately 90% seen just once and over 1.3% held by the top ten. Between the trimmed V and J ends, which lost 4 bases and 10 bases, there was a span of 24 bases. The CDR3 is 17 amino acids. Germline-derived CDR1 and CDR2 are SGHRS and YFSETQ. The TCR comes from an adult in good health. The rearrangement links TRBV5-1 to TRBJ1-6; TRBD1 might be the D (5 bases). Sequencing was performed on peripheral blood, taken on day 0 of AZD1222 vaccination. In nucleotides, the CDR3 is TGCGCCAGCAGCGACACCACAGGTGCGGACCGATGGTCACCCCTCCACTTT. It encodes CASSDTTGADRWSPLHF.